Described below is a single T cell receptor (beta chain) sequence and its context. Its antigen is currently unknown. Healthy Caucasians from Russia aged about 6 to 90 served as donors. These data are taken from a study of blood T cells in healthy people across ages. The study, taken as a whole, reports: Observed TCR beta diversity per million T cells went down as age went up. This fall followed a roughly linear course with age.

The authors ran a second PCR of 7 to 11 cycles using a sample-barcoded 5' primer and a J-beta primer mix. TCRdb used MiXCR to reprocess the 5' RACE reads, holding one entry per CDR3 protein. The sample includes 650,000 to 1,000,000 distinct CDR3 sequences, around 36% of them seen just once. CDR3 length equals 15 residues. Between the trimmed V and J ends, which lost 0 bases and 4 bases, there was a span of 10 bases. Germline CDR1 reads SGHKS; CDR2 reads YYEKEE (reference sequence). Sequencing was done on a sample of blood. J is TRBJ2-2 and V is TRBV5-5; D is uncertain. The source of this sequence is a man in his late teens or twenties in good health. The CDR3 DNA is TGTGCCAGCAGCTTGGGCCTGTCCCCCACCGGGGAGCTGTTTTTT. Translating gives CASSLGLSPTGELFF.